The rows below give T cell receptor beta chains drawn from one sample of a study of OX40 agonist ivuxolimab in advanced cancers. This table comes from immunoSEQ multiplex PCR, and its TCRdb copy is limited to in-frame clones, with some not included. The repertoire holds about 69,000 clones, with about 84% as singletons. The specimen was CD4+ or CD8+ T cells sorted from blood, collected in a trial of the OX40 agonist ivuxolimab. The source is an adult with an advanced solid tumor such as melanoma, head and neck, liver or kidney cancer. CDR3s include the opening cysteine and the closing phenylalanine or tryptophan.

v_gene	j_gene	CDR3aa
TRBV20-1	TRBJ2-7	CLRDEQYF
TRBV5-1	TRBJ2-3	CASSISGSSDTQYF
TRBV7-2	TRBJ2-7	CASSGRLAGEIGEQYF
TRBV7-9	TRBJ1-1	CASSHADRMNTEAFF
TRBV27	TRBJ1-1	CASSRPGPNTEAFF
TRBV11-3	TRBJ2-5	CASSRDGNIQETQYF
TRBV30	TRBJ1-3	CAWVRDSFGNTIYF
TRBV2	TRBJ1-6	CASTPLGSPLHF
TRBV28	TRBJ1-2	CASRATGGDGYTF
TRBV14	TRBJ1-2	CASSQEHWGREVGHGYTF
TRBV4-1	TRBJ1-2	CASSQGVLGRGGYTF
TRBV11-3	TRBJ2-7	CASSLGHSSYEQYF
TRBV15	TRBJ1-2	CATSKGDSAESWANYGYTF
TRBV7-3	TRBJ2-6	CASSFPRQGRFSGANVLTF
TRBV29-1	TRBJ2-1	CSYGQGYYNEQFF
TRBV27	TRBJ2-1	CATGLAGWNEQFF
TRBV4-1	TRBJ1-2	CASSQDWTDKTYGYTF
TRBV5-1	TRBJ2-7	CASSLRQGSPYEQYF
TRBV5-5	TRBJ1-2	CASSLTGGPAYGYTF
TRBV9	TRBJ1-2	CASSTVGPYGYTF
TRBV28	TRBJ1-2	CASTGNYGYTF
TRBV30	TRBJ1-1	CAWGEAEAFF
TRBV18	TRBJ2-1	CASSPPGQGGNEQFF
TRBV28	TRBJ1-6	CASSDRGNSPLHF
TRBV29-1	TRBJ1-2	CSVEYGYTF
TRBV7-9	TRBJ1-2	CASSGQRANYGYTF
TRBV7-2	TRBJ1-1	CASSFMGKMNTEAFF
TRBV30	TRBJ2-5	CAWTGGETQYF
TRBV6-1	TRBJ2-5	CASRAFGKGAETQYF
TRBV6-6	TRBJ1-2	CASSYLTGNYGYTF
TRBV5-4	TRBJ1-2	CASSSIGQNYGYTF
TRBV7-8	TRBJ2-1	CASSLATGTSHNEQFF
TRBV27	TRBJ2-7	CASRRTGGLGYEQYF
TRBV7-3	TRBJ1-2	CASGERGDGYTF
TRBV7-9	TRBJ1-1	CASSPGQNTEAFF